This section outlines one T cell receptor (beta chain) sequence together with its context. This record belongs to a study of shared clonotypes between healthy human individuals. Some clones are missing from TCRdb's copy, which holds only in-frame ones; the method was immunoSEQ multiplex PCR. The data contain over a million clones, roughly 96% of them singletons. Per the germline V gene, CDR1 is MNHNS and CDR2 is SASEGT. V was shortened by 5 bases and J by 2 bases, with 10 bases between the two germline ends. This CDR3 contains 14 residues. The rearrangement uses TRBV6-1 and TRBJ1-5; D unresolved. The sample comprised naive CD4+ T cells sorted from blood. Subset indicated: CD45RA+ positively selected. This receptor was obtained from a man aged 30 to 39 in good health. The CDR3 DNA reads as TGTGCCAGCAGTTGGTATCCGGGCAATCAGCCCCAGCATTTT. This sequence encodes CASSWYPGNQPQHF.